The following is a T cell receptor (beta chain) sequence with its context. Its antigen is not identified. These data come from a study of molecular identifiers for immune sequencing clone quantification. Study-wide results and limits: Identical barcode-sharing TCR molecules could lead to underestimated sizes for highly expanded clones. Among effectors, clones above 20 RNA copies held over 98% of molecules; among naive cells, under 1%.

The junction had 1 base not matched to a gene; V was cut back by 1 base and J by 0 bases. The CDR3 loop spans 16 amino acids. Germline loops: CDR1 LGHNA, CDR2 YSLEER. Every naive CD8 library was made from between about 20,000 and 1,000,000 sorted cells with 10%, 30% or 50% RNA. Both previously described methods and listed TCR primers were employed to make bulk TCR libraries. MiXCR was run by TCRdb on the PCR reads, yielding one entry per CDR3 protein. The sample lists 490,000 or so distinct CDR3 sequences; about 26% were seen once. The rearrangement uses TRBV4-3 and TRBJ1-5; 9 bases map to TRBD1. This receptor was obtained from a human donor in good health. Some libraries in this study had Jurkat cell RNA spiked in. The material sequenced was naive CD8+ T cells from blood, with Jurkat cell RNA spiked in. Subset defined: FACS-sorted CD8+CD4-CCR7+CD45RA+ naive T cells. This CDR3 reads CASSQGTGVSNQPQHF. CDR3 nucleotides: TGCGCCAGCAGCCAAGGGACAGGGGTTAGCAATCAGCCCCAGCATTTT.